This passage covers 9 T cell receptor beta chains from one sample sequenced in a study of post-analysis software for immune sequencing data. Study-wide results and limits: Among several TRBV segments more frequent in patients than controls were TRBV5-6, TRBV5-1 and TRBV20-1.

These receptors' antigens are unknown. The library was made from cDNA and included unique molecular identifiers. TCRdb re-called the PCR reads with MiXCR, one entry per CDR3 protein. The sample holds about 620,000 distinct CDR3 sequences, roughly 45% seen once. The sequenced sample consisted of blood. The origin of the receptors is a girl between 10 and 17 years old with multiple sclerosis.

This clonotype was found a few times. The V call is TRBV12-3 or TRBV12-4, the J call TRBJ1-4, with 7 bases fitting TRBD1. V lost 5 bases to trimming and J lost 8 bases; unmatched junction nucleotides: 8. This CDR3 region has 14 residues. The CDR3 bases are TGTGCCAGCAGTCCGACAGGGTCTGGAGAAAAACTGTTTTTT. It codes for CASSPTGSGEKLFF.

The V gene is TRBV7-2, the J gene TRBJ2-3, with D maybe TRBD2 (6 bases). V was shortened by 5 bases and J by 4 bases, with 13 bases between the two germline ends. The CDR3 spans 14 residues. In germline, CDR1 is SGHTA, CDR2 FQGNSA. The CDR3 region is CASSLGTPSDTQYF. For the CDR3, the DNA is TGTGCCAGCAGCCTTGGGACTCCTTCAGATACGCAGTATTTT. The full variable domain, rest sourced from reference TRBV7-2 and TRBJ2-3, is GAGVSQSPSNKVTEKGKDVELRCDPISGHTALYWYRQSLGQGLEFLIYFQGNSAPDKSGLPSDRFSAERTGGSVSTLTIQRTQQEDSAVYLCASSLGTPSDTQYFGPGTRLTVL.

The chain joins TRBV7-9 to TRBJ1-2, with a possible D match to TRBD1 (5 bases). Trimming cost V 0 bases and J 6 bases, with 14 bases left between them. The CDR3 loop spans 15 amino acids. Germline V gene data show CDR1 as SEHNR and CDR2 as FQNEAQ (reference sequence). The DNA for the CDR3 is TGTGCCAGCAGCTTAGCGCAAAGCCGGGACGATGGCTACACCTTC. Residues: CASSLAQSRDDGYTF.

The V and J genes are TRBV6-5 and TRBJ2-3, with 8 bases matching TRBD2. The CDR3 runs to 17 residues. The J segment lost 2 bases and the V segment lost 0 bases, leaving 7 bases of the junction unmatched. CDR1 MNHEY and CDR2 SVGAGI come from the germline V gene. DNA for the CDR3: TGTGCCAGCAGTTACTCCCGGACTAGCTATTCCACAGATACGCAGTATTTT. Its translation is CASSYSRTSYSTDTQYF.

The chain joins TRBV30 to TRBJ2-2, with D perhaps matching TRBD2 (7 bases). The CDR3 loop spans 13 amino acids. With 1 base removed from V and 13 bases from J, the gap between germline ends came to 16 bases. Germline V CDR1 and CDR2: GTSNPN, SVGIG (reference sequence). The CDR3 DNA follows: TGTGCCTGGAGTGCCGCTGAGGGGGGGCTGCTGTTTTTT. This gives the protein CAWSAAEGGLLFF.

DNA for the CDR3: TGCGCCAGCAGCCTGGCGCGGGGGGACTTCTACGAGCAGTACTTC. Its protein product is CASSLARGDFYEQYF. The chain links TRBV5-1 to TRBJ2-7; 8 nucleotides match TRBD2. The V gene's germline CDR1 is SGHRS and CDR2 YFSETQ. The CDR3 covers 15 residues. With V trimmed by 4 bases and J by 3 bases, 9 bases remained unmatched.

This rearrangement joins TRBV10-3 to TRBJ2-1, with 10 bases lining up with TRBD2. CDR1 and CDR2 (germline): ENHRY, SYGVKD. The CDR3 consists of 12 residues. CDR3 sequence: CGTSGSAGEQFF. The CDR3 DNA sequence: TGTGGGACTAGCGGATCAGCGGGTGAGCAGTTCTTC.

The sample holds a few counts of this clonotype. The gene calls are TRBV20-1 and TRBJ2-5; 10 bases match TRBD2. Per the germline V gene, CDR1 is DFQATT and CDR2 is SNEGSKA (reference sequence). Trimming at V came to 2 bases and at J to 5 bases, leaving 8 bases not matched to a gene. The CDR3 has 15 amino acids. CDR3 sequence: CSARPSGRRLETQYF. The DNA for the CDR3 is TGCAGTGCTAGACCTAGCGGGAGACGGCTTGAGACCCAGTACTTC.

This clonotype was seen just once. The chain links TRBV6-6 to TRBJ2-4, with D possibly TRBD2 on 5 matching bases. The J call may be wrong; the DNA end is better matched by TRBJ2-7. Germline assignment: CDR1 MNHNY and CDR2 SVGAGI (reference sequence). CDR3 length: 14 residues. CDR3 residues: CASSYGESDYEQYF. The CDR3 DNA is TGTGCCAGCAGTTACGGGGAGTCAGACTACGAGCAGTACTTC.